A single sample is the source of the 25 T cell receptor beta chains below, sequenced in a study of blood T cell repertoires in COVID-19. The repertoire was sequenced with immunoSEQ multiplex PCR; TCRdb's copy has only in-frame clones and lacks some. The repertoire includes 65,000 to 95,000 clones, roughly three quarters of them detected once, and more than 35% sits in the top ten. The sample consisted of peripheral blood. The receptor source for this set is a man in his sixties with COVID-19, enrolled during active disease.

CDR3 DNA: TGTGCCAGCAGCTACAGCTCCGAGCAGTACTTC. It encodes CASSYSSEQYF. The genes are TRBV7-9 and TRBJ2-7; D gene uncertain. Trimming removed 4 bases at V and 6 bases at J, with 7 bases between. The CDR3 totals 11 residues. CDR1 is SEHNR, CDR2 FQNEAQ, per germline (reference sequence).

The gene calls are TRBV29-1 and TRBJ1-2; 9 positions match TRBD1. In germline, CDR1 is SQVTM, CDR2 ANQGSEA. CDR3 length equals 11 residues. J gave up 6 bases and V 8 bases, and 4 bases lay outside the gene matches. As DNA, the CDR3 is TGCAGCCTGAGACAGGGGGATGGCTACACCTTC. This gives the protein CSLRQGDGYTF. Drawing the rest from reference TRBV29-1 and TRBJ1-2, the complete variable domain is SAVISQKPSRDICQRGTSLTIQCQVDSQVTMMFWYRQQPGQSLTLIATANQGSEATYESGFVIDKFPISRPNLTFSTLTVSNMSPEDSSIYLCSLRQGDGYTFGSGTRLTVV.

The J gene is TRBJ1-1, the V gene TRBV10-3; a possible D gene is TRBD1 (6 bases). Germline V gene lookup returns CDR1 ENHRY and CDR2 SYGVKD. The CDR3 consists of 13 residues. V dropped 10 bases and J dropped 4 bases, with 16 bases sitting between them. The chain's CDR3 is CATGRGGGTEAFF. For the CDR3, the DNA is TGTGCCACGGGGAGGGGAGGGGGCACTGAAGCTTTCTTT.

V and J are TRBV21-1 and TRBJ2-5; TRBD2 reflects the table's D call only, with no check against the DNA. TRBV21-1 is a recognized pseudogene. The CDR3 extends over 15 amino acids. CDR3 sequence reads: CASLYGEGQLKTQYF. CDR3 sequence (DNA): TGTGCCAGCCTTTACGGGGAGGGGCAGTTAAAGACCCAGTACTTC.

The V gene is TRBV3-1 (or the pseudogene TRBV3-2), the J gene TRBJ1-3, with no clear D. Germline V gives CDR1 LGHDT, CDR2 YNNKEL (reference sequence). The CDR3 is made up of 18 amino acids. V was clipped by 0 bases and J by 0 bases, with 15 bases between them. The CDR3 nucleotides are TGTGCCAGCAGCCAAGATCGCCTCAGAAGTTCCTCTGGAAACACCATATATTTT. Residues: CASSQDRLRSSSGNTIYF.

The chain joins TRBV7-2 to TRBJ1-2; the D is unclear. The germline V gene encodes CDR1 SGHTA and CDR2 FQGNSA. The germline V and J ends were trimmed by 5 bases and 4 bases, with 14 bases remaining between them. The CDR3 spans 14 residues. CDR3 protein: CASSHLRLAYGYTF. The CDR3 DNA reads TGTGCCAGCAGCCACTTAAGACTTGCCTATGGCTACACCTTC.

The chain joins TRBV7-3 to TRBJ2-1; 7 bases match TRBD2. J lost 7 bases, V lost 3 bases, and 18 bases had no gene match. CDR3 length: 18 residues. Germline V gene sequence: CDR1 SGHTA, CDR2 FQGTGA. CDR3 amino acids: CASSFKLASGPRGNEQFF. In nucleotides, the CDR3 is TGTGCCAGCAGCTTCAAGTTGGCTAGCGGCCCTCGAGGGAATGAGCAGTTCTTC.

This chain uses TRBV19 with TRBJ1-5, with unresolved D. The CDR3 loop spans 14 amino acids. Germline V gives CDR1 LNHDA, CDR2 SQIVND (reference sequence). Trimming removed 6 bases at V and 4 bases at J, with 13 bases between. In nucleotides, the CDR3 is TGTGCCAGTAGCACCGGGTCCTGGAATCAGCCCCAGCATTTT. Translating gives CASSTGSWNQPQHF. The variable domain in full, with the rest retrieved from reference TRBV19 and TRBJ1-5, is DGGITQSPKYLFRKEGQNVTLSCEQNLNHDAMYWYRQDPGQGLRLIYYSQIVNDFQKGDIAEGYSVSREKKESFPLTVTSAQKNPTAFYLCASSTGSWNQPQHFGDGTRLSIL.

The count of this clone is one. The V call is TRBV19, the J call TRBJ1-3; D unclear. The CDR3 consists of 15 residues. CDR1 LNHDA and CDR2 SQIVND come from the germline V gene (reference sequence). Trimming shortened V by 3 bases and J by 4 bases, and 13 bases separated the two germline ends. As DNA, the CDR3 is TGTGCCAGTAGTATCACCCTCGCAGGCGGAAACACCATATATTTT. This codes for CASSITLAGGNTIYF.

Note on this clone: Other DNA variants within this sample encode the same CDR3. The chain is built from TRBV12-3 or TRBV12-4 and TRBJ1-5; D gene uncertain. V lost 2 bases and J lost 2, with 4 bases in between. The CDR3 consists of 13 residues. CDR3 DNA sequence: TGTGCCAGCAGTTTAACGGGCAATCAGCCCCAGCATTTT. It codes for CASSLTGNQPQHF.

The CDR3 bases are TGTGCCAGCAGTGGTGGCACGTTTTCCTACGAGCAGTACTTC. Its translation: CASSGGTFSYEQYF. The chain combines TRBV2 with TRBJ2-7; D is undetermined. Germline-derived CDR1 and CDR2 are SNHLY and FYNNEI. The CDR3 is 14 residues long. Trimming shortened V by 4 bases and J by 1 base, and 11 bases separated the two germline ends.

This clone was detected once. The rearrangement joins TRBV3-1 (or the pseudogene TRBV3-2) to TRBJ1-6; 7 nucleotides align to TRBD1. The CDR3 has 17 residues. Trimming took 2 bases from V and 8 from J; bases not matched to a gene: 12. Germline CDR1 reads LGHDT; CDR2 reads YNNKEL (reference sequence). CDR3 coding DNA: TGTGCCAGCAGCCAATTCCGGGACAGCGCCCTCGATTCACCCCTCCACTTT. Encoded protein: CASSQFRDSALDSPLHF.

This chain uses TRBV29-1 with TRBJ1-1, with D tentatively TRBD1 (5 bases). Trimming removed 8 bases at V and 0 bases at J, with 10 bases between. This CDR3 comprises 12 residues. Germline values: CDR1 SQVTM, CDR2 ANQGSEA. In DNA form, the CDR3 reads TGCAGCTTCCAGGGCGTGAACACTGAAGCTTTCTTT. Translation gives CSFQGVNTEAFF.

The rearrangement links TRBV12-3 or TRBV12-4 to TRBJ2-3; no definite D call. V lost 5 bases and J lost 0, with 6 bases in between. The CDR3 is 13 amino acids. The CDR3 sequence: CASSLTSTDTQYF. The CDR3 nucleotides read TGTGCCAGCAGTCTGACTAGCACAGATACGCAGTATTTT.

This sequence joins TRBV11-1 and TRBJ2-3; 7 nucleotides agree with TRBD2. The CDR3 extends over 13 amino acids. The ends lost 6 bases at V and 6 bases at J; junction bases unmatched: 6. The germline gives CDR1 SGHAT, CDR2 FQDESV (reference sequence). In DNA, the CDR3 is TGTGCCAGCAGTTCGGGACTAAGCGATACGCAGTATTTT. Its protein product is CASSSGLSDTQYF.

There are a few counts of this clone. V is TRBV24-1 and J is TRBJ2-2; 7 positions match TRBD2. CDR1 is KGHDR, CDR2 SFDVKD, per germline. V shed 3 bases, J shed 1 base, and the junction held 1 base outside the gene matches. The CDR3 is 15 amino acids. CDR3 in amino acids: CATSDIAGNTGELFF. CDR3 sequence (DNA): TGTGCCACCAGTGATATAGCGGGGAACACCGGGGAGCTGTTTTTT.

The chain carries TRBV7-3 and TRBJ2-1; perhaps TRBD1 as D (6 bases). The germline CDR1 and CDR2 sequences are SGHTA and FQGTGA. The CDR3 has 14 residues. V lost 4 bases to trimming and J lost 5 bases, with 12 bases between them. The CDR3 nucleotides are TGTGCCAGCAGCTCGGGACAAACCGACAATGAGCAGTTCTTC. Amino acids: CASSSGQTDNEQFF. The full variable domain, completed using reference TRBV7-3 and TRBJ2-1, is GAGVSQTPSNKVTEKGKYVELRCDPISGHTALYWYRQSLGQGPEFLIYFQGTGAADDSGLPNDRFFAVRPEGSVSTLKIQRTERGDSAVYLCASSSGQTDNEQFFGPGTRLTVL.

The gene calls are TRBV13 and TRBJ2-3; D is perhaps TRBD2 (5 bases). Germline V gene sequence: CDR1 PRHDT, CDR2 FYEKMQ (reference sequence). The CDR3 has 16 amino acids. V was cut by 0 bases and J by 2 bases, with 12 bases left in between. Here the CDR3 DNA reads TGTGCCAGCAGCTTAGGCGGAAAGCGGAACACAGATACGCAGTATTTT. Protein: CASSLGGKRNTDTQYF.

The rearrangement uses TRBV5-6 and TRBJ1-4; perhaps TRBD1 as D (6 bases). Trimming removed 7 bases from V and 4 bases from J, with 11 bases in between. Germline V gene data show CDR1 as SGHDT and CDR2 as YYEEEE. The CDR3 consists of 13 residues. In DNA, the CDR3 is TGTGCCAGCTCACAGGGACGTAATGAAAAACTGTTTTTT. It yields the protein CASSQGRNEKLFF.

The chain carries TRBV3-1 (or the pseudogene TRBV3-2) and TRBJ1-1, with a possible D match to TRBD1 (6 bases). V was cut by 1 base and J by 1 base, with 13 bases left in between. The CDR3 loop spans 16 amino acids. Germline values: CDR1 LGHDT, CDR2 YNNKEL (reference sequence). The CDR3 protein is CASSQAGGRGNTEAFF. The CDR3 DNA follows: TGTGCCAGCAGCCAAGCCGGGGGGCGGGGGAACACTGAAGCTTTCTTT.

This clone was observed a few times. This rearrangement joins TRBV7-2 to TRBJ1-1; weak D call: TRBD1 (6 bases). This CDR3 region has 16 residues. Per germline, CDR1 SGHTA and CDR2 FQGNSA. V dropped 5 bases and J dropped 5 bases, with 21 bases sitting between them. CDR3 amino acids: CASSRGSGASMTEAFF. CDR3 DNA sequence: TGTGCCAGCAGCCGTGGCTCAGGGGCGTCCATGACTGAAGCTTTCTTT.

This chain links TRBV6-6 with TRBJ1-3; weak D call: TRBD1 (5 bases). The V gene's germline CDR1 is MNHNY and CDR2 SVGAGI (reference sequence). This CDR3 is built from 15 residues. V was cut by 5 bases and J by 0 bases, with 11 bases left in between. In nucleotides, the CDR3 is TGTGCCAGCAGTGAGGACAAAAGCTCTGGAAACACCATATATTTT. This translates into CASSEDKSSGNTIYF.

V gene TRBV19 combines with J gene TRBJ2-3, with D unresolved. V dropped 5 bases and J dropped 2 bases, with 8 bases sitting between them. Looked up from germline, CDR1 is LNHDA and CDR2 is SQIVND (reference sequence). The CDR3 loop spans 13 amino acids. The CDR3 DNA is TGTGCCAGTAGTTACACCATCACAGATACGCAGTATTTT. It specifies CASSYTITDTQYF.

The sample holds one count of this clone. The chain uses TRBV12-3 or TRBV12-4 and TRBJ2-2; 7 bases agree with TRBD1. V trimming: 5 bases; J trimming: 7 bases; junction bases outside the gene matches: 4. The length of the CDR3 is 13 residues. CDR3 loop: CASSTGEIGELFF. The CDR3 bases are TGTGCCAGCAGTACAGGGGAAATCGGGGAGCTGTTTTTT.

The CDR3 loop is CASSLGLAGGLYEQYF. The CDR3 DNA follows: TGTGCCAGCAGCTTAGGACTAGCGGGAGGGCTCTACGAGCAGTACTTC. This chain links TRBV7-2 with TRBJ2-7; 14 nucleotides align to TRBD2. Germline assignment: CDR1 SGHTA and CDR2 FQGNSA. The ends lost 1 base at V and 3 bases at J; junction bases unmatched: 2. The CDR3 extends over 16 amino acids.